This TCR beta chain was profiled in a study of blood T cell repertoires in COVID-19. Germline CDR1 and CDR2: SGHNT and YYREEE (reference sequence). Trimming stripped 3 bases from V and 4 bases from J, with 18 bases between. There are 16 residues in the CDR3. As handled by the study authors: Researchers report that nucleated cell counts were estimated from reference gene primer amplification. The data were produced by immunoSEQ multiplex PCR, yet TCRdb's version contains in-frame clones alone and is incomplete. V, J and clone size derive from that table, while D and trimming were established from the DNA sequence. This sample carries about 200,000 clones, about 86% of them seen once, and the ten largest clones take approximately 4.2%. Cohort assignment relied on participant-reported clinical history.

The sequence came from a woman aged 40 to 50 with acute COVID-19. This chain links TRBV5-4 with TRBJ2-3; TRBD1 might be the D (6 bases). Material for sequencing was PBMCs or T cells enriched from blood (not recorded which). The CDR3: CASSYPGQGRSDTQYF. The CDR3 DNA sequence: TGTGCCAGCAGCTACCCCGGCCAGGGGAGATCAGATACGCAGTATTTT.